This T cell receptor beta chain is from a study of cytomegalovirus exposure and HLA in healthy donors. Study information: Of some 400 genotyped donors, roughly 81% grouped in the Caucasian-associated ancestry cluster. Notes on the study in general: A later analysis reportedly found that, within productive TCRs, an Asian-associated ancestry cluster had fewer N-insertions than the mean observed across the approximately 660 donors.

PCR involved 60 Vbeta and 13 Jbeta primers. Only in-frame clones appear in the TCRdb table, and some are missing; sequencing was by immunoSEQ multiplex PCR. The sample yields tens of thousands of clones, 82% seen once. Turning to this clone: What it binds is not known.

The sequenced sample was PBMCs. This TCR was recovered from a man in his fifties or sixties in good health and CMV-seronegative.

This CDR3 is CASSQDSGNNEQYF. The CDR3 nucleotides are TGTGCCAGCAGCCAAGACTCGGGGAACAACGAGCAGTACTTC. The chain is built from TRBV14 and TRBJ2-7; the D gene is possibly TRBD2 (5 bases). Trimming shortened V by 0 bases and J by 5 bases, and 11 bases separated the two germline ends. The germline gives CDR1 SGHDN, CDR2 FVKESK. The CDR3 consists of 14 residues.